The clone carrying this T cell receptor (beta chain) was counted at least ten times. Its specificity is not known. TCR beta CDR3 regions were amplified from RNA. Carried out on the TCR CDR3, a first-round RT-PCR used the HTBI primer set. TCRdb re-derived calls from the multiplex PCR reads in MiXCR, one entry per CDR3 protein. The sample has fewer than 550,000 distinct CDR3 sequences; 15% to 19% are singletons. The sample is drawn from a study of T cells in Graves' hyperthyroidism and ophthalmopathy. Overall study findings and caveats: Researchers report that a 13 V-J model separated ophthalmopathy from stable hyperthyroidism.

This CDR3 is 15 amino acids long. V was pared by 5 bases and J by 0 bases, with 1 base of the junction left unmatched. What was sequenced was blood. This receptor was identified in a woman under 30 with Graves' hyperthyroidism. The gene calls are TRBV12-3 or TRBV12-4 and TRBJ2-2; 9 nucleotides align to TRBD2. This CDR3 reads CASSRTSANTGELFF. The CDR3 coding sequence is TGTGCCAGCAGTAGGACTAGCGCGAACACCGGGGAGCTGTTTTTT.